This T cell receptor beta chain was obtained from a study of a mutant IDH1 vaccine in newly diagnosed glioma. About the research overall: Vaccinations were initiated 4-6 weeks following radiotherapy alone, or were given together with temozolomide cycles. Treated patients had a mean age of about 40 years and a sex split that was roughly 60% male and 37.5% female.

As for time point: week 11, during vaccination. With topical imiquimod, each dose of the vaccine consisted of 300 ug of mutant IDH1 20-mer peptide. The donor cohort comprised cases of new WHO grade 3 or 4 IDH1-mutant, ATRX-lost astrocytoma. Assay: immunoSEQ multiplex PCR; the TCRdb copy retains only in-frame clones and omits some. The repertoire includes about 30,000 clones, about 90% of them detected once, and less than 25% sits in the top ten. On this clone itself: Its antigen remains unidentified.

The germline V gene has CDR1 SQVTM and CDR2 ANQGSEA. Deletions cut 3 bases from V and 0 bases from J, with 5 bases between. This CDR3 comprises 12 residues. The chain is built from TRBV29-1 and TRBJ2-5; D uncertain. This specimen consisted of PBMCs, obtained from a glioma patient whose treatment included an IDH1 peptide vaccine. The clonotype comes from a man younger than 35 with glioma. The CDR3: CSVEGNQETQYF. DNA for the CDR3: TGCAGCGTTGAGGGGAACCAAGAGACCCAGTACTTC.